This TCR beta chain was sequenced during a study of blood T cell repertoires in COVID-19. CDR1 and CDR2 (germline): KGHSH, LQKENI. The CDR3 spans 13 residues. The V end was cut by 4 bases, the J end by 3 bases, with 10 bases between. Using immunoSEQ multiplex PCR, the repertoire was profiled, and TCRdb retains in-frame clones only, with some absent. The table has a few hundred thousand clones, more than 80% seen once. This receptor was taken from a woman aged 18-29 years who had recovered from COVID-19. This chain joins TRBV18 and TRBJ2-7; TRBD2 is a possible D gene (6 bases). Specimen: PBMCs or T cells enriched from blood (not recorded which). CDR3 protein: CASSLGTDYEQYF. CDR3 coding DNA: TGTGCCAGCTCACTCGGGACTGACTACGAGCAGTACTTC.